A selection of T cell receptor beta chains follows, all from one sample in a study of T cell responses to AZD1222 COVID-19 vaccine. Sequencing was performed with immunoSEQ multiplex PCR; in TCRdb, only in-frame clones are kept and a portion is missing. The sample lists 180,000 or so clones, 70% to 90% occurring once. Sequenced material: peripheral blood, taken 28 days after the second AZD1222 dose. The receptors were gathered from an adult who received the AZD1222 COVID-19 vaccine. Both conserved end residues are part of each CDR3. Each record gives: D gene, V gene, CDR3 length, J gene, clone size, CDR3 protein, CDR3 DNA. A D gene is named only where the DNA matches it firmly. Clone size is stated in some rows and not others, as once, few, many or a class when expanded.

TRBD1	TRBV18	14	TRBJ1-5	-	CASSQGQVDQPQHF	TGTGCCAGCTCACAAGGACAGGTCGATCAGCCCCAGCATTTT
TRBD2	TRBV7-2	15	TRBJ2-3	-	CASSLGSGRSDTQYF	TGTGCCAGCAGCTTAGGAAGCGGGAGATCGGATACGCAGTATTTT
-	TRBV19	14	TRBJ1-1	-	CASREPGANTEAFF	TGTGCCAGTAGGGAGCCGGGGGCGAACACTGAAGCTTTCTTT
-	TRBV5-1	12	TRBJ2-7	-	CASSLDTYEQYF	TGCGCCAGCAGCCTGGACACATACGAGCAGTACTTC
-	TRBV21-1	13	TRBJ2-5	once	CASSIQGPETQYF	TGTGCCAGCAGCATTCAAGGGCCGGAGACCCAGTACTTC
-	TRBV5-4	16	TRBJ1-4	-	CASSFSQGGTNEKLFF	TGTGCCAGCAGCTTTAGTCAGGGAGGAACTAATGAAAAACTGTTTTTT
-	TRBV5-3	14	TRBJ2-1	-	CARSLGPGRNEQFF	TGTGCCAGAAGCTTGGGCCCCGGTCGGAATGAGCAGTTCTTC
TRBD2	TRBV11-3	15	TRBJ2-1	few	CASSPARGVLNEQFF	TGTGCCAGCAGCCCGGCTCGGGGGGTTCTGAATGAGCAGTTCTTC
TRBD1	TRBV7-6	15	TRBJ1-6	-	CASSIRQGNNSPLHF	TGTGCCAGCAGCATACGACAGGGAAATAATTCACCCCTCCACTTT
-	TRBV10-3	14	TRBJ2-4	-	CAIRPQGGKNIQYF	TGTGCCATCAGACCACAGGGTGGGAAAAACATTCAGTACTTC
-	TRBV9	13	TRBJ2-5	-	CASSVGPTETQYF	TGTGCCAGCAGCGTAGGCCCCACGGAGACCCAGTACTTC
-	TRBV29-1	10	TRBJ2-7	-	CSVGQAEQYF	TGCAGCGTGGGACAAGCCGAGCAGTACTTC
TRBD1	TRBV14	14	TRBJ1-1	-	CASSHGQGGTEAFF	TGTGCCAGCAGCCACGGACAGGGCGGCACTGAAGCTTTCTTT
-	TRBV4-1	14	TRBJ2-3	-	CASSRDLGLDTQYF	TGCGCCAGCAGCCGAGACCTAGGTTTAGATACGCAGTATTTT
-	TRBV5-1	13	TRBJ2-3	-	CASSSTSTDTQYF	TGCGCCAGCAGCTCCACTAGCACAGATACGCAGTATTTT
TRBD1	TRBV28	14	TRBJ1-2	-	CASTWTGLTYGYTF	TGTGCCAGCACTTGGACAGGGCTAACCTATGGCTACACCTTC
TRBD1	TRBV5-1	15	TRBJ2-7	-	CASSLDPGQTYEQYF	TGCGCCAGCAGCTTAGATCCGGGACAGACCTACGAGCAGTACTTC
-	TRBV28	12	TRBJ1-5	-	CASSLPNQPQHF	TGTGCCAGCAGTTTACCCAATCAGCCCCAGCATTTT
-	TRBV14	13	TRBJ2-5	-	CASSQVAEETQYF	TGTGCCAGCAGCCAAGTGGCGGAAGAGACCCAGTACTTC
TRBD1	TRBV27	15	TRBJ2-3	-	CASSYRDRGTDTQYF	TGTGCCAGCAGTTACCGGGACAGGGGCACAGATACGCAGTATTTT
-	TRBV5-6	13	TRBJ1-6	-	CASSHDRKSPLHF	TGTGCCAGCAGCCACGACAGGAAATCACCCCTCCACTTT
-	TRBV4-1	17	TRBJ2-7	-	CASSQDPGQTTKYEQYF	TGCGCCAGCAGCCAAGACCCAGGACAGACAACTAAATACGAGCAGTACTTC
-	TRBV4-3	13	TRBJ1-1	-	CASSLEVDTEAFF	TGCGCCAGCAGCCTTGAGGTGGACACTGAAGCTTTCTTT
-	TRBV9	14	TRBJ2-2	-	CASKTDANTGELFF	TGTGCCAGCAAGACAGATGCGAACACCGGGGAGCTGTTTTTT
-	TRBV15	14	TRBJ1-5	-	CATSRDRGNQPQHF	TGTGCCACCAGCAGAGACAGGGGCAATCAGCCCCAGCATTTT
-	TRBV16	14	TRBJ2-2	-	CASSQLFVGGELFF	TGTGCCAGCAGCCAATTGTTCGTGGGCGGGGAGCTGTTTTTT
-	TRBV5-5	16	TRBJ2-2	-	CASTPTAVLGTGELFF	TGTGCCAGCACACCGACCGCGGTTCTGGGGACCGGGGAGCTGTTTTTT
TRBD1	TRBV27	16	TRBJ1-2	-	CASSLAGQGLGYGYTF	TGTGCCAGCAGTTTAGCCGGACAGGGTTTGGGCTATGGCTACACCTTC
TRBD1	TRBV28	21	TRBJ2-7	once	CASSYSNFEGQGLVYFYEQYF	TGTGCCAGCAGTTACTCCAATTTTGAGGGACAGGGGTTAGTCTACTTCTACGAGCAGTACTTC
-	TRBV18	13	TRBJ1-4	-	CASSPPEGEKLFF	TGTGCCAGCTCACCACCGGAAGGTGAAAAACTGTTTTTT
-	TRBV2	13	TRBJ1-5	-	CASSVGGNQPQHF	TGTGCCAGCAGTGTGGGCGGCAATCAGCCCCAGCATTTT
-	TRBV25-1	12	TRBJ2-7	-	CASSGGLYEQYF	TGTGCCAGCAGTGGGGGGTTGTACGAGCAGTACTTC
-	TRBV15	16	TRBJ1-4	-	CAARGSSAWANEKLFF	TGTGCCGCCCGGGGGAGCTCGGCCTGGGCGAATGAAAAACTGTTTTTT
-	TRBV6-2/TRBV6-3	14	TRBJ1-6	-	CASSSGGADSPLHF	TGTGCCAGCAGTTCGGGCGGCGCGGATTCACCCCTCCACTTT
-	TRBV19	16	TRBJ2-1	-	CASSIAAGRSYNEQFF	TGTGCCAGTAGTATAGCGGCAGGGAGGTCTTACAATGAGCAGTTCTTC
-	TRBV11-3	13	TRBJ1-1	-	CASSRGGFTEAFF	TGTGCCAGCAGCCGGGGGGGTTTCACTGAAGCTTTCTTT
-	TRBV30	14	TRBJ2-7	-	CAWSVLWGAREQYF	TGTGCCTGGAGTGTACTATGGGGGGCACGCGAGCAGTACTTC
-	TRBV27	14	TRBJ1-3	-	CASSLLGSGNTIYF	TGTGCCAGCAGTTTATTGGGCTCTGGAAACACCATATATTTT
-	TRBV6-5	11	TRBJ2-7	-	CASSQGFEQYF	TGTGCCAGCAGTCAGGGGTTCGAGCAGTACTTC
TRBD2	TRBV9	18	TRBJ2-3	-	CASSVASSTSGSADTQYF	TGTGCCAGCAGCGTAGCCTCATCTACTAGCGGGAGCGCAGATACGCAGTATTTT
TRBD1	TRBV18	16	TRBJ2-5	-	CASSPPGQGSQETQYF	TGTGCCAGCTCACCACCGGGACAGGGGAGTCAAGAGACCCAGTACTTC
-	TRBV4-3	14	TRBJ2-5	-	CASSPGAGLGTQYF	TGCGCCAGCAGCCCGGGCGCGGGATTGGGGACCCAGTACTTC
-	TRBV6-2/TRBV6-3	15	TRBJ2-7	-	CASSHVGGQDYEQYF	TGTGCCAGCAGCCACGTGGGGGGGCAGGACTACGAGCAGTACTTC
-	TRBV5-4	14	TRBJ2-7	-	CASREDQRPYEQYF	TGTGCCAGCAGAGAGGACCAGAGACCCTACGAGCAGTACTTC
-	TRBV28	14	TRBJ1-2	-	CASSFGSENYGYTF	TGTGCCAGCAGTTTTGGGTCAGAAAACTATGGCTACACCTTC
TRBD1	TRBV5-6	15	TRBJ1-5	-	CASSQQGRGNQPQHF	TGTGCCAGCAGTCAACAGGGGAGGGGTAATCAGCCCCAGCATTTT
TRBD2	TRBV10-3	15	TRBJ2-1	-	CAISEVAGGTNEQFF	TGTGCCATCAGTGAAGTAGCGGGAGGCACCAATGAGCAGTTCTTC
TRBD1	TRBV7-9	15	TRBJ2-5	-	CASSFGTGGRETQYF	TGTGCCAGCAGCTTCGGGACAGGGGGCAGAGAGACCCAGTACTTC
-	TRBV7-8	15	TRBJ2-7	-	CASSTTPGATDEQYF	TGTGCCAGCAGCACTACCCCGGGGGCGACGGACGAGCAGTACTTC
TRBD1	TRBV30	14	TRBJ1-6	-	CAWRQQGRNSPLHF	TGTGCCTGGAGACAACAGGGGCGGAATTCACCCCTCCACTTT
TRBD1	TRBV3-1/TRBV3-2	12	TRBJ1-2	few	CASSQGTGSYTF	TGTGCCAGCAGCCAAGGGACAGGAAGCTACACCTTC
-	TRBV7-3	15	TRBJ2-2	few	CASSLASSNTGELFF	TGTGCCAGCAGCTTGGCCAGTTCGAACACCGGGGAGCTGTTTTTT